The entry below describes one T cell receptor beta chain. Its target antigen remains unknown. There are no base qualities to consult, and no much larger clone falls within one base. The CDR3 has 15 amino acids, counting the end cysteine and phenylalanine. Of the read, only the CDR3 DNA is kept; its 45 bases are in frame from base 1. Based on the germline V gene, the CDR1 and CDR2 sequences are LGHNT and FRNRAP. Unmatched junction bases come to 4, with V trimmed by 0 bases and J by 6 bases. The immunoSEQ Assay, a bias-controlled multiplex PCR, was used to amplify TCRbeta CDR3 regions from genomic DNA. Per the source publication's procedure: The number of nucleated cells in each sample was estimated by amplification of reference gene primers within the assay. To quantify the absolute abundance of each unique TCRbeta CDR3 rearrangement, sequence reads were collapsed and filtered. For each sample, productive Simpson clonality was calculated as the square root of Simpson's diversity index over productive rearrangements. TCRdb carries this immuneACCESS record with in-frame sequences only. Its versions omit some clonotypes, under half of them owing to an unresolved V gene in the studies checked, with the rest unexplained. The DNA gave D and trimming, while V, J and clone size come from that table. This sample is represented by approximately 260,000 clones; over 75% of them were singletons. The biggest ten clones account for approximately 9% of the sample.

Collaborating institutions collected whole blood in K2EDTA tubes following their own protocols. For TCRbeta analysis, collaborators shipped samples in one of three forms: frozen whole blood, isolated PBMCs, or DNA extracted from either of those sample types. This specimen belongs to a study of blood T cell repertoires in COVID-19 (dated by TCRdb to 2018 to 2021). At the level of the whole study: Samples covering the acute and convalescent phases of COVID-19 were provided by collaborators in the United States, Italy and Spain. Where available, HLA class I and class II types were obtained from metadata supplied by the sample provider rather than from assay-based typing. Sample metadata almost always included a de-identified subject ID, COVID-19 status, age in years and sex. The samples were drawn from two sources: the first 160 participants of the ongoing ImmuneRACE study, and 1,000 to 1,500 subjects contributed by 6 global collaborators. The material from the prospective study consisted of cDNA or gDNA derived from T cells, B-cell-depleted T cells, or PBMCs. A freely available public database, intended as a resource for researchers studying the immune response to SARS-CoV-2, is where the repertoires were released. The dataset comprised deeply sampled blood TCRbeta repertoires from subjects exposed to, actively infected with, or recovered from COVID-19. The paper's findings and limits, for the study overall: How much clinical and demographic metadata was included differed by source and by participant, and the metadata was provided uncurated.

The chain is assembled from TRBV12-5 and TRBJ2-1; TRBD2 aligns with 8 central bases. The specimen was peripheral blood. The clonotype originates from a human donor in a cohort sampled during active COVID-19. This receptor carries the CDR3 CASGLVHGGANEQFF. At the DNA level, the sequence is TGTGCTAGTGGTTTGGTACACGGGGGGGCCAATGAGCAGTTCTTC. Reference TRBV12-5 and TRBJ2-1 proteins supply the regions before and after the CDR3; the full variable domain is: DARVTQTPRHKVTEMGQEVTMRCQPILGHNTVFWYRQTMMQGLELLAYFRNRAPLDDSGMPKDRFSAEMPDATLATLKIQPSEPRDSAVYFCASGLVHGGANEQFFGPGTRLTVL.